This T cell receptor beta chain was recorded in a study of T cell changes during pregnancy in multiple sclerosis. The method was immunoSEQ multiplex PCR; TCRdb's version includes in-frame clones alone and lacks a portion of them. The sample yields fewer than 25,000 clones, approximately 86% seen once. The junction had 5 bases not matched to a gene; V was cut back by 4 bases and J by 3 bases. This CDR3 has 14 amino acids. Per germline, CDR1 SGDLS and CDR2 YYNGEE. V usage is TRBV9 and J usage is TRBJ1-1, with 8 bases matching TRBD1. The receptor's source is a female donor in good health, enrolled as a control in a pregnancy study. This material consisted of CD4+ T cells from peripheral blood mononuclear cells, taken in the second trimester of pregnancy. DNA of the CDR3: TGTGCCAGCAGCCCAGGGGGCGGATACACTGAAGCTTTCTTT. Its translation is CASSPGGGYTEAFF.